This passage covers 27 T cell receptor beta chains from one sample sequenced in a study of T cells in localized non-small cell lung cancer. Sequenced by immunoSEQ multiplex PCR; TCRdb stores in-frame clones only, minus some. The sample lists 25,000 to 30,000 clones, roughly 90% occurring once. This material consisted of peripheral blood mononuclear cells, taken before any cancer treatment. Receptor source: a woman aged 40-70 years with stage III lung adenocarcinoma.

J is TRBJ2-5 and V is TRBV9; 9 positions match TRBD1. The CDR3 loop spans 13 amino acids. The ends lost 4 bases at V and 8 bases at J; junction bases unmatched: 6. Germline V gives CDR1 SGDLS, CDR2 YYNGEE. The CDR3 reads CASSSPGQGTQYF. The CDR3 nucleotides read TGTGCCAGCAGCTCTCCGGGACAGGGAACCCAGTACTTC.

V gene TRBV19 combines with J gene TRBJ2-1; 12 nucleotides align to TRBD2. J gave up 1 base and V 3 bases, and 1 base lay outside the gene matches. Germline-derived CDR1 and CDR2 are LNHDA and SQIVND (reference sequence). CDR3 size: 16 residues. The CDR3 sequence is CASSIGTSGSYNEQFF. The CDR3 DNA reads as TGTGCCAGTAGTATCGGGACTAGCGGGTCCTACAATGAGCAGTTCTTC.

The rearrangement uses TRBV11-2 and TRBJ2-3, with 7 bases that match TRBD2. Per germline, CDR1 SGHAT and CDR2 FQNNGV. This CDR3 contains 15 residues. The J segment lost 1 base and the V segment lost 0 bases, leaving 1 base of the junction unmatched. In DNA form, the CDR3 reads TGTGCCAGCAGCTTAGACGCGGGAGGCACAGATACGCAGTATTTT. It is translated as CASSLDAGGTDTQYF.

V usage is TRBV29-1 and J usage is TRBJ2-1; 8 bases agree with TRBD2. J gave up 10 bases and V 6 bases, and 23 bases lay outside the gene matches. CDR1 and CDR2 (germline): SQVTM, ANQGSEA. This CDR3 spans 17 amino acids. The CDR3: CSVAPIFGSGSGREQFF. The CDR3 DNA follows: TGCAGCGTAGCCCCCATATTTGGGAGCGGGAGCGGGCGGGAGCAGTTCTTC.

This clone was found once. J is TRBJ2-7 and V is TRBV11-2; D might be TRBD1 or TRBD2, each matching 5 bases. The CDR3 loop spans 15 amino acids. Trimming shortened V by 0 bases and J by 2 bases, and 11 bases separated the two germline ends. Germline V gene lookup returns CDR1 SGHAT and CDR2 FQNNGV. The CDR3 here is CASSLDWDGPYEQYF. CDR3 sequence (DNA): TGTGCCAGCAGCTTAGATTGGGACGGACCCTACGAGCAGTACTTC.

The V and J genes are TRBV5-4 and TRBJ2-3, with D perhaps TRBD2 (6 bases). The CDR3 extends over 15 amino acids. The germline V gene encodes CDR1 SGHNT and CDR2 YYREEE (reference sequence). V was shortened by 4 bases and J by 0 bases, with 12 bases between the two germline ends. The CDR3 DNA sequence: TGTGCCAGCAGCCGGGACTTCCGTAGCACAGATACGCAGTATTTT. The encoded protein is CASSRDFRSTDTQYF.

The sample holds one count of this clone. V gene TRBV6-6 combines with J gene TRBJ2-3, with D perhaps assigned TRBD1 or TRBD2 (5 bases each). The CDR3 consists of 16 residues. CDR1 and CDR2 (germline): MNHNY, SVGAGI (reference sequence). The V gene lost 0 bases and the J gene lost 3 bases, with 13 bases spanning the gap. This chain's CDR3 is CASSYSVGTRTDTQYF. CDR3 nucleotide sequence: TGTGCCAGCAGTTACTCGGTTGGGACCCGGACAGATACGCAGTATTTT.

V and J are TRBV27 and TRBJ2-1; 7 bases agree with TRBD2. V lost 3 bases, J lost 6 bases, and 5 bases stayed unmatched. Germline CDR1 and CDR2: MNHEY and SMNVEV (reference sequence). The CDR3 has 14 amino acids. In DNA, the CDR3 is TGTGCCAGCAGTTTTAATGGGGGGGGCAATGAGCAGTTCTTC. Its protein is CASSFNGGGNEQFF.

V and J are TRBV6-5 and TRBJ2-2; 9 bases line up with TRBD2. This CDR3 region has 15 residues. V shed 2 bases and J 6 bases; nucleotides not matched to a gene: 4. Germline CDR1 and CDR2: MNHEY and SVGAGI. CDR3 sequence: CASSYSAGGPGELFF. The DNA of the CDR3 is TGTGCCAGCAGTTACAGTGCGGGAGGGCCCGGGGAGCTGTTTTTT.

This chain links TRBV10-1 with TRBJ2-3; TRBD2 matches 9 bases. CDR1 WNHNN and CDR2 SYGVQD come from the germline V gene (reference sequence). The length of the CDR3 is 15 residues. With 4 bases clipped from V and 5 bases from J, the junction kept 7 bases outside the gene matches. The CDR3 DNA reads as TGCGCCAGCAGTGCTGGCGGGAGGGTGCAAGATACGCAGTATTTT. It codes for CASSAGGRVQDTQYF.

This rearrangement joins TRBV5-1 to TRBJ2-7; 10 positions agree with TRBD1. CDR3 length equals 14 residues. Trimming took 5 bases from V and 6 from J; bases not matched to a gene: 8. Germline-derived CDR1 and CDR2 are SGHRS and YFSETQ. CDR3 bases: TGCGCCAGCAGAACCGGGACAGGGGCCTCCGAGCAGTACTTC. Its protein is CASRTGTGASEQYF.

This chain links TRBV19 with TRBJ1-6; 10 bases match TRBD1. The CDR3 has 15 residues. The V and J ends lost 1 base and 7 bases, in that order; junction bases with no gene match: 1. Per the germline V gene, CDR1 is LNHDA and CDR2 is SQIVND (reference sequence). CDR3 region: CASSIGQGANSPLHF. The CDR3 DNA sequence: TGTGCCAGTAGTATAGGACAGGGGGCAAATTCACCCCTCCACTTT.

J is TRBJ2-5 and V is TRBV7-9; possible D gene TRBD2, 6 bases. Trimming stripped 1 base from V and 1 base from J, with 10 bases between. Germline assignment: CDR1 SEHNR and CDR2 FQNEAQ (reference sequence). The CDR3 is made up of 15 amino acids. DNA of the CDR3: TGTGCCAGCAGCTTAGGGGGACTGCCCCAAGAGACCCAGTACTTC. It is translated as CASSLGGLPQETQYF.

This chain links TRBV18 with TRBJ1-1, with D perhaps matching TRBD1 (5 bases). The germline V gene has CDR1 KGHSH and CDR2 LQKENI. The V end was cut by 3 bases, the J end by 1 base, with 12 bases between. The CDR3 runs to 15 residues. CDR3 protein: CASSPAIDRNTEAFF. The DNA for the CDR3 is TGTGCCAGCTCACCCGCAATAGACAGGAACACTGAAGCTTTCTTT.

The V gene is TRBV10-3, the J gene TRBJ2-3; D ambiguous. Deletions cut 8 bases from V and 1 base from J, with 10 bases between. The germline gives CDR1 ENHRY, CDR2 SYGVKD. The CDR3 is 13 amino acids. The CDR3 is CAIQAQGTDTQYF. The CDR3 coding sequence is TGTGCCATCCAGGCCCAGGGCACAGATACGCAGTATTTT.

This chain joins TRBV4-1 and TRBJ2-1; 10 nucleotides line up with TRBD2. CDR3 length equals 16 residues. Trimming cost V 0 bases and J 4 bases; bases outside gene matches: 3. Germline assignment: CDR1 MGHRA and CDR2 YSYEKL. The CDR3: CASSQEERGGYNEQFF. The CDR3 DNA is TGCGCCAGCAGCCAAGAAGAGCGGGGGGGTTACAATGAGCAGTTCTTC.

The gene calls are TRBV5-1 and TRBJ2-5, with 16 bases matching TRBD2. After removal of 4 bases from V and 5 bases from J, the junction contained 2 bases not matched to a gene. The length of the CDR3 is 15 residues. The germline V gene has CDR1 SGHRS and CDR2 YFSETQ. This CDR3 reads CASSPGLAGGETQYF. Here the CDR3 DNA reads TGCGCCAGCAGCCCGGGACTAGCGGGAGGGGAGACCCAGTACTTC.

The chain has TRBV5-4 and TRBJ1-1, with D unresolved. Trimming stripped 5 bases from V and 1 base from J, with 3 bases between. Germline CDR1 is SGHNT and CDR2 is YYREEE (reference sequence). CDR3 size: 11 residues. As DNA, the CDR3 is TGTGCCAGCAGGGGGAACACTGAAGCTTTCTTT. This codes for CASRGNTEAFF. Full variable domain (rest looked up from reference TRBV5-4 and TRBJ1-1): ETGVTQSPTHLIKTRGQQVTLRCSSQSGHNTVSWYQQALGQGPQFIFQYYREEENGRGNFPPRFSGLQFPNYSSELNVNALELDDSALYLCASRGNTEAFFGQGTRLTVV.

The V gene is TRBV19, the J gene TRBJ1-2; TRBD1 might be the D (6 bases). Trimming removed 5 bases at V and 2 bases at J, with 12 bases between. Germline V gene lookup returns CDR1 LNHDA and CDR2 SQIVND (reference sequence). The length of the CDR3 is 14 residues. DNA for the CDR3: TGTGCCAGTAGTCCCGGACAGCTGAACTATGGCTACACCTTC. It encodes CASSPGQLNYGYTF.

The genes are TRBV7-8 and TRBJ1-5, with TRBD1 identical over 7 bases. There are 15 residues in the CDR3. Looked up from germline, CDR1 is SGHVS and CDR2 is FQNEAQ. With 4 bases clipped from V and 5 bases from J, the junction kept 8 bases outside the gene matches. This chain's CDR3 is CASSSEHRGYQPQHF. The CDR3 DNA is TGTGCCAGCAGCTCAGAGCACAGGGGATATCAGCCCCAGCATTTT.

The chain has TRBV15 and TRBJ2-7; 11 bases fit TRBD2. Trimming cost V 5 bases and J 4 bases; bases outside gene matches: 4. CDR3 size: 14 residues. Germline-derived CDR1 and CDR2 are LNHNV and YYDKDF (reference sequence). DNA of the CDR3: TGTGCCACCAGCGGCGGGACTAGCGGTTACGAGCAGTACTTC. Protein: CATSGGTSGYEQYF.

The chain carries TRBV30 and TRBJ2-7; D is unclear. This CDR3 contains 11 residues. Trimming took 1 base from V and 3 from J, leaving 4 bases between them. Germline V lookup: CDR1 GTSNPN, CDR2 SVGIG (reference sequence). CDR3 sequence: CAWSADYEQYF. DNA of the CDR3: TGTGCCTGGAGTGCTGACTACGAGCAGTACTTC.

This clone has a single count. CDR3 loop: CASSYSNGADYGYTF. In DNA, the CDR3 is TGTGCCAGCAGTTACTCGAATGGGGCAGACTATGGCTACACCTTC. The chain has TRBV6-6 and TRBJ1-2; perhaps TRBD1 as D (5 bases). CDR1 is MNHNY and CDR2 is SVGAGI in the germline V gene (reference sequence). This CDR3 has 15 residues. V dropped 0 bases and J dropped 3 bases, with 11 bases sitting between them.

The chain uses TRBV7-8 and TRBJ2-7, with 10 bases matching TRBD1. CDR1 and CDR2 from the germline V gene are SGHVS and FQNEAQ. The CDR3 sequence is 16 residues long. The trim removed 5 bases at V and 5 bases at J, leaving 12 bases unmatched. CDR3 nucleotide sequence: TGTGCCAGCAGCCCCAACCCCGGGACAGGGGCTAACGAGCAGTACTTC. Protein product: CASSPNPGTGANEQYF.

The chain couples TRBV5-4 to TRBJ2-2; no clear D. Germline values: CDR1 SGHNT, CDR2 YYREEE (reference sequence). This CDR3 is 15 amino acids long. The ends were cut back, 0 bases at V and 0 bases at J, with 6 bases in the middle. CDR3 sequence reads: CASSLGRPNTGELFF. The CDR3 DNA follows: TGTGCCAGCAGCTTGGGCAGGCCGAACACCGGGGAGCTGTTTTTT.

The chain has TRBV4-1 and TRBJ1-2; tentative D call: TRBD1 (5 bases). Germline loops: CDR1 MGHRA, CDR2 YSYEKL. V was cut by 5 bases and J by 2 bases, with 15 bases left in between. This CDR3 comprises 15 residues. In DNA, the CDR3 is TGCGCCAGCAGCGAAGCAGACAGAGACAACTATGGCTACACCTTC. Encoded protein: CASSEADRDNYGYTF.

This sequence joins TRBV12-2 and TRBJ2-1; the D call in the table, TRBD2, was not verified against the DNA. TRBV12-2 constitutes a pseudogene. This CDR3 contains 19 residues. The CDR3 nucleotides read TGTGCAAGTCGCTTGGCCGGAGAGTTTGCGGGGGTATCATACAATGAGCAGTTCTTC. Its protein product is CASRLAGEFAGVSYNEQFF.